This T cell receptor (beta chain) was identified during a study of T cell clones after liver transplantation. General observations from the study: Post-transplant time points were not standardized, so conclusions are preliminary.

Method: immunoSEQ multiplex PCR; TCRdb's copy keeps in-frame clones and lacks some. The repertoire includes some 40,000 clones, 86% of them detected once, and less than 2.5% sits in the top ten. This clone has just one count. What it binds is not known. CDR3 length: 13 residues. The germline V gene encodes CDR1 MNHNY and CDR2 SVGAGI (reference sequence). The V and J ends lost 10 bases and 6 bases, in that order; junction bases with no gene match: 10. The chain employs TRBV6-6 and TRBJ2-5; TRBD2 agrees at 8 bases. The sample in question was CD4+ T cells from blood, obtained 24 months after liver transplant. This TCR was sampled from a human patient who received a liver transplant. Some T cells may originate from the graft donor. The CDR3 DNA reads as TGTGCCACCCTCGGGGGGGCCATGAAGACCCAGTACTTC. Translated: CATLGGAMKTQYF.